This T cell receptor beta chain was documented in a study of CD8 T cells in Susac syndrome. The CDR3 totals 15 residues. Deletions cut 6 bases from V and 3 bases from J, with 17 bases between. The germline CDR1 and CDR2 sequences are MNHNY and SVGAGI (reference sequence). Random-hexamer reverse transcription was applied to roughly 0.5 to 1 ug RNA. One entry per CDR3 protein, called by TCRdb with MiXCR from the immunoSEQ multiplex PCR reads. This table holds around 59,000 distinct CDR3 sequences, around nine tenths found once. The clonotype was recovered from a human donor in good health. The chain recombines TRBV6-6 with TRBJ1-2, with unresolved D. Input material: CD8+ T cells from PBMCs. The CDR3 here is CASRGTKAWDYGYTF. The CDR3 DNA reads TGTGCCAGCAGGGGAACTAAGGCATGGGACTATGGCTACACCTTC.